This section outlines one T cell receptor (beta chain) sequence together with its context. As originally analysed: It was from reference gene primer amplification that nucleated cell counts were estimated. Data came from immunoSEQ multiplex PCR; TCRdb stores just in-frame clones and leaves some out. That table furnishes V, J and clone size, whereas the DNA furnished D and trimming. The sample records 75,000 to 90,000 clones, around 91% being singletons. These data originate in a study of blood T cell repertoires in COVID-19. This CDR3 contains 15 residues. CDR1 and CDR2 (germline): MNHEY, SMNVEV (reference sequence). Trimming took 6 bases from V and 6 from J; bases not matched to a gene: 6.

The clonotype originates from a woman in her forties or fifties in a cohort sampled during active COVID-19. Specimen: peripheral blood. V is TRBV27 and J is TRBJ1-4, with 11 bases lining up with TRBD1. The CDR3 bases are TGTGCCAGCAGACGGACAGGGGGCGCCTATGAAAAACTGTTTTTT. Its translation is CASRRTGGAYEKLFF.